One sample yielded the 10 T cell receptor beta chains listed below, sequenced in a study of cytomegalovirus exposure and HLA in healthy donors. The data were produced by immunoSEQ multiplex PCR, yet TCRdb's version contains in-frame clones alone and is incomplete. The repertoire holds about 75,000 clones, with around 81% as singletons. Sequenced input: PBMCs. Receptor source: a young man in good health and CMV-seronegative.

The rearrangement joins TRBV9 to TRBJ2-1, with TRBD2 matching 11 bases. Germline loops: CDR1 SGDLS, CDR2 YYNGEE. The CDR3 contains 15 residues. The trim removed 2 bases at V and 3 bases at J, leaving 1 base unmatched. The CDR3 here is CASSVTSGGYNEQFF. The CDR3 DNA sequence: TGTGCCAGCAGCGTTACTAGCGGGGGCTACAATGAGCAGTTCTTC.

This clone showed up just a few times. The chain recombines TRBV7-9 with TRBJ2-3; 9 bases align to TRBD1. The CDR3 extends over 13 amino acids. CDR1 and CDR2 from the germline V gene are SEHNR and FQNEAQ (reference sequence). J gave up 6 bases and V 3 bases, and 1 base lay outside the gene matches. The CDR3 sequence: CASSFGTGDTQYF. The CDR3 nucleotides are TGTGCCAGCAGCTTCGGGACAGGGGATACGCAGTATTTT.

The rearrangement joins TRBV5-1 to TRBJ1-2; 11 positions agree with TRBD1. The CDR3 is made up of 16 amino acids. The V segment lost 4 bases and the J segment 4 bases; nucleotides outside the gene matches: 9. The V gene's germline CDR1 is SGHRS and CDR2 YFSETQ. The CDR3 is CASSPLGQGASYGYTF. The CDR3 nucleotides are TGCGCCAGCAGCCCCTTAGGACAGGGGGCGAGCTATGGCTACACCTTC.

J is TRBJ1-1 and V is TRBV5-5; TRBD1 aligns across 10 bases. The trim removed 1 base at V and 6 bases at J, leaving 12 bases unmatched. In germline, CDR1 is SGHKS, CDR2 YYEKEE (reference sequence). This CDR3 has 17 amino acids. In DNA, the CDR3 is TGTGCCAGCAGCTTGATTCGGGACAGGGGAATCGGCGCTGAAGCTTTCTTT. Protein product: CASSLIRDRGIGAEAFF.

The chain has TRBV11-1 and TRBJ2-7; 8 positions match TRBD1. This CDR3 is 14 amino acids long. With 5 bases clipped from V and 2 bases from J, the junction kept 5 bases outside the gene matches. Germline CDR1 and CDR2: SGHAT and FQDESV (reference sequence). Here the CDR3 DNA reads TGTGCCAGCAGCCCCTGGACAGGGCCCTACGAGCAGTACGTC. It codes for CASSPWTGPYEQYV.

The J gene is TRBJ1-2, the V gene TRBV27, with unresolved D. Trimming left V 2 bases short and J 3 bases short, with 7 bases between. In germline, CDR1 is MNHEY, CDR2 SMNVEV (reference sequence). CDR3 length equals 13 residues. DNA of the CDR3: TGTGCCAGCAGTTTAAAACTGCACTATGGCTACACCTTC. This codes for CASSLKLHYGYTF.

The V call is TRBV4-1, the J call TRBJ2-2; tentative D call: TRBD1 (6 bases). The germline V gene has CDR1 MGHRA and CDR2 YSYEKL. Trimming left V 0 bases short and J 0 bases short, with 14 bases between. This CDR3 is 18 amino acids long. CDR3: CASSQDRRGQPNTGELFF. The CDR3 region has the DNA TGCGCCAGCAGCCAAGACAGGCGAGGACAGCCGAACACCGGGGAGCTGTTTTTT.

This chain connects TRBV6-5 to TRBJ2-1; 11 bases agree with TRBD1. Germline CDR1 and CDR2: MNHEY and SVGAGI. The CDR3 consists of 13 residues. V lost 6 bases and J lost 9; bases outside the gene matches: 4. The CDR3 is CASSGQGAVEQFF. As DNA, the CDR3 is TGTGCCAGCAGCGGACAGGGGGCGGTTGAGCAGTTCTTC.

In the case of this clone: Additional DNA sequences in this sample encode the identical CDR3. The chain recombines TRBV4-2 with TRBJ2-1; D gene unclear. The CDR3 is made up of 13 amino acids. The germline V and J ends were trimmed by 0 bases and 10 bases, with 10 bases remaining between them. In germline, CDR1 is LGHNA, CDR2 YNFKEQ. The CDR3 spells CASSQDRGGEQFF. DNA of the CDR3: TGTGCCAGCAGCCAAGATCGAGGCGGCGAGCAGTTCTTC.

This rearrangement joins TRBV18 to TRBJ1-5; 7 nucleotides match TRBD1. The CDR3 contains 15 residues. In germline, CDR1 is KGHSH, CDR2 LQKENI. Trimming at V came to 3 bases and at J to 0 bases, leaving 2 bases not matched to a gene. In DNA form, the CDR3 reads TGTGCCAGCTCACCCGGACAGGATAGCAATCAGCCCCAGCATTTT. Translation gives CASSPGQDSNQPQHF.